The present entry profiles one TCR beta chain with its context. Antigen unknown. Trimming at V came to 0 bases and at J to 3 bases, leaving 2 bases not matched to a gene. Looked up from germline, CDR1 is SGDLS and CDR2 is YYNGEE. The CDR3 loop spans 16 amino acids. This sample is part of a study of T cell responses to AZD1222 COVID-19 vaccine. Study details: Pooling covered second doses at about 4 or about 12 weeks. Findings and caveats of the study: White British donors predominated, females outnumbered males, and clonal diversity was possibly underestimated. Receipt of two AZD1222 doses was followed by a rise in Spike-specific TCR breadth and depth. It was only 6 or 7 AZD1222 recipients who were seropositive at baseline.

The protocol was immunoSEQ multiplex PCR, while the TCRdb copy is restricted to in-frame clones and leaves out a portion. The sample lists roughly 130,000 clones; 75% to 95% were seen once. The sample was peripheral blood, taken on day 0 of AZD1222 vaccination. The V and J genes are TRBV9 and TRBJ2-1, with 11 bases lining up with TRBD2. This receptor was obtained from an adult in good health. DNA of the CDR3: TGTGCCAGCAGCGTAGGAGGACTAGCGGGCTACAATGAGCAGTTCTTC. Encoded protein: CASSVGGLAGYNEQFF.